This T cell receptor beta chain stems from a study of vaccination and CD4 T cells after COVID-19. Study-wide results and limits: Median reactive clonotypes, those recognizing SARS-CoV-2, rose from about 20 to 38, not significantly.

At the Johns Hopkins FTIC core, DNA taken from cultured CD4+ T cells was sequenced by way of the Oncomine TCR Beta short-read assay. Cultured CD4+ T cells were the source of extracted genomic DNA. Via MiXCR, TCRdb re-called the PCR reads, giving one row per CDR3 protein. The data show about 12,000 distinct CDR3 sequences, about 65% seen once. On this clonotype itself: Its target is unknown.

There are 15 residues in the CDR3. The germline V and J ends were trimmed by 4 bases and 3 bases, with 14 bases remaining between them. CDR1 is SGHNT, CDR2 YYREEE, per germline (reference sequence). Stated treatment: roughly ten-day PBMC culture with coronavirus spike peptide pools or control peptides (ViraFEST assay). This clonotype originated in a human donor who had recovered from COVID-19. The rearrangement uses TRBV5-4 and TRBJ2-1; tentative D call: TRBD2 (7 bases). Sequencing was performed on CD4+ T cells from blood, cultured in vitro. The CDR3 DNA reads as TGTGCCAGCAGCCCCGGGGGGCCCAGCTACAATGAGCAGTTCTTC. Protein: CASSPGGPSYNEQFF.